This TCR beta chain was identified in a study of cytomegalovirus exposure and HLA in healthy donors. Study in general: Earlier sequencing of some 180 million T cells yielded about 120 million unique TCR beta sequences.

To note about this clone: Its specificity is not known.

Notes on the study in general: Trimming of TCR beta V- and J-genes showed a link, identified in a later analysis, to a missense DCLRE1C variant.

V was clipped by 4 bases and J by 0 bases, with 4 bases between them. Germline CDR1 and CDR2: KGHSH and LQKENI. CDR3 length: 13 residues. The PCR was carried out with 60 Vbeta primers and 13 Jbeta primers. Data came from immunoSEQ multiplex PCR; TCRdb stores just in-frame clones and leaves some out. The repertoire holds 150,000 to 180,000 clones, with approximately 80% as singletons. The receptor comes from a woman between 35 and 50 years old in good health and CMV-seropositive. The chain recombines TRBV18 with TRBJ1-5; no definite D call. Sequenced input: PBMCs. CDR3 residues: CASSRASNQPQHF. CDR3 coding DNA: TGTGCCAGCTCACGGGCTAGCAATCAGCCCCAGCATTTT.